This TCR beta chain was retrieved from a study of blood T cell repertoires in COVID-19. As for the study in general: COVID-19 samples from acute and convalescent phases originated in the United States, Italy and Spain. T cells, B-cell-depleted T cells, or PBMCs supplied cDNA or gDNA.

Clones were read by immunoSEQ multiplex PCR, and TCRdb kept only the in-frame ones, dropping some. Of approximately 270,000 clones listed, approximately 85% are singletons. The ends lost 5 bases at V and 2 bases at J; junction bases unmatched: 5. The germline V gene has CDR1 MNHNY and CDR2 SVGAGI (reference sequence). This CDR3 has 15 residues. The chain has TRBV6-6 and TRBJ2-3; 9 bases are a match to TRBD1. This TCR derives from a woman aged 70-85 years with acute or convalescent COVID-19. Sequences were obtained from peripheral blood. CDR3: CASSTGQGYTDTQYF. CDR3 nucleotides: TGTGCCAGCAGTACGGGACAGGGATACACAGATACGCAGTATTTT.